The sequence of this TCR beta chain was determined in a study of blood T cell repertoires in COVID-19. Authors' data handling: Amplification of reference gene primers provided the estimated nucleated cell counts. Assay: immunoSEQ multiplex PCR; the TCRdb copy retains only in-frame clones and omits some. That table is the source of V, J and clone size, and D and trimming were worked out from the DNA. The table has around 450,000 clones, 90% seen once. Resolution of symptoms, clearance, or two negative PCRs was present in recovered Cohort 3 donors. The material sequenced was PBMCs or T cells enriched from blood (not recorded which). The origin of this receptor is a man younger than 35 who had recovered from COVID-19.

The CDR3 DNA reads as TGTGCCAGCAGCTTGGGGGCTTCCTATAATTCACCCCTCCACTTT. As protein: CASSLGASYNSPLHF. The chain carries TRBV7-9 and TRBJ1-6; D is possibly TRBD1 (6 bases). Germline V lookup: CDR1 SEHNR, CDR2 FQNEAQ (reference sequence). The CDR3 has 15 amino acids. V was trimmed by 3 bases and J by 1 base, leaving 7 bases between them.